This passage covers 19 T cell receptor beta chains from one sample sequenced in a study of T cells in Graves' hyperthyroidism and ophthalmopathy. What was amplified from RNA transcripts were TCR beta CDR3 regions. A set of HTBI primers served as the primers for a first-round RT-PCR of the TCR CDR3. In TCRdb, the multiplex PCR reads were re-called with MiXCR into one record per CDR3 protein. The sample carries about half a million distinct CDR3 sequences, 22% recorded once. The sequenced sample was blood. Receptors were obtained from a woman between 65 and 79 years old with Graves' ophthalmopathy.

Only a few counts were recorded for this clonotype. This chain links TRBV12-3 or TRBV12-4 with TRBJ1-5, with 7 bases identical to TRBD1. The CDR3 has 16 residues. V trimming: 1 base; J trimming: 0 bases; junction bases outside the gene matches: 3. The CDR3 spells CASSLGQGGSNQPQHF. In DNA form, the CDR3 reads TGTGCCAGCAGTTTAGGACAGGGAGGTAGCAATCAGCCCCAGCATTTT.

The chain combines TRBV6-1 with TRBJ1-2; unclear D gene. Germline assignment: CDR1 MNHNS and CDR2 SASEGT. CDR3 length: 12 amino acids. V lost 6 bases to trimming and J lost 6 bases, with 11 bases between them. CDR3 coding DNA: TGTGCCAGCAGCCGATTTGGGGATGGCTACACCTTC. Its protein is CASSRFGDGYTF.

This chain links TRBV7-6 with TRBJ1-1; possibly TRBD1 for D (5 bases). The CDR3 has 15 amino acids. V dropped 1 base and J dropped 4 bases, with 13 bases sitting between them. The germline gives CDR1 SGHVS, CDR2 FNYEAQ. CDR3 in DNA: TGTGCCAGCAGCTTAGGGAAGCAGGGAGGCACTGAAGCTTTCTTT. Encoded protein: CASSLGKQGGTEAFF.

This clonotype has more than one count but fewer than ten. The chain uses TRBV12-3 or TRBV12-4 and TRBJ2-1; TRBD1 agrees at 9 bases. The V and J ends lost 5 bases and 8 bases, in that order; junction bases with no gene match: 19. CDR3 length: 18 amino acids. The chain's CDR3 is CASSQTPGQGSYHYEQFF. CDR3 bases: TGTGCCAGCAGTCAAACTCCGGGACAGGGTAGTTATCATTATGAGCAGTTCTTC.

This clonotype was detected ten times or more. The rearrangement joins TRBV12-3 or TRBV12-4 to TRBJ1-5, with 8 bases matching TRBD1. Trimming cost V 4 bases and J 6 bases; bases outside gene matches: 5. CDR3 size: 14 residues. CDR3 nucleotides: TGTGCCAGCAGTTCAACTACAGGGGGTCAGCCCCAGCATTTT. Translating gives CASSSTTGGQPQHF.

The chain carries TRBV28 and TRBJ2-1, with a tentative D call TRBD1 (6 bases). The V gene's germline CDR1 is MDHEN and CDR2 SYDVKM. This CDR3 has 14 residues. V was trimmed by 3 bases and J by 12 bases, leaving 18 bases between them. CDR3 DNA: TGTGCCAGCAGTTTCCTGCACAGGGACGATGGGCAGTTCTTC. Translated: CASSFLHRDDGQFF.

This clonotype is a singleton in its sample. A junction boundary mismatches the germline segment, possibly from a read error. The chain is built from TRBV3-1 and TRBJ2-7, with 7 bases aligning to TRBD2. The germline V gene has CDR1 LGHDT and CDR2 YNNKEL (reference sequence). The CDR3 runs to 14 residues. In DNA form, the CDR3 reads TGCGCCAGCAGTGAGTCGCCTAGCGGCTACGAGCAGTACTTC. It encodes CASSESPSGYEQYF.

The CDR3 DNA is TGCAGTGCTAGAGGGTGGATCTCGTCCACAGATACGCAGTATTTT. The encoded protein is CSARGWISSTDTQYF. V gene TRBV20-1 combines with J gene TRBJ2-3; D remains unclear. The CDR3 loop spans 15 amino acids. V was pared by 1 base and J by 2 bases, with 13 bases between. Germline-derived CDR1 and CDR2 are DFQATT and SNEGSKA (reference sequence).

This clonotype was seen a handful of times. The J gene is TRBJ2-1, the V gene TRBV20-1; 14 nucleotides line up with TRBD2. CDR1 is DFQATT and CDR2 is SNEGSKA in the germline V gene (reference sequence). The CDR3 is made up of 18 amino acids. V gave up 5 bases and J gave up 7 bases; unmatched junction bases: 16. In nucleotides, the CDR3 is TGCAGTGCTTCTGCCGAGTTAGGACTAGCGGGGGGTTGGAATGAGCAGTTCTTC. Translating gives CSASAELGLAGGWNEQFF.

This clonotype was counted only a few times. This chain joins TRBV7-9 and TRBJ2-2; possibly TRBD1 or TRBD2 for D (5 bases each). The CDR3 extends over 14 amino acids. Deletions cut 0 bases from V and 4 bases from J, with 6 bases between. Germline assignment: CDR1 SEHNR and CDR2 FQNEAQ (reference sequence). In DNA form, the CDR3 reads TGTGCCAGCAGCTTAGCGGGGGTCACCGGGGAGCTGTTTTTT. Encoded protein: CASSLAGVTGELFF.

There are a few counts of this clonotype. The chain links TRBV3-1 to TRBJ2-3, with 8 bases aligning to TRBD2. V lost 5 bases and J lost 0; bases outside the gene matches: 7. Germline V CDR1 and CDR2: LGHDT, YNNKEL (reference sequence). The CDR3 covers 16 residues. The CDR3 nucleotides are TGTGCCAGCAGCGAGACTAGCGTCTCTAGCACAGATACGCAGTATTTT. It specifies CASSETSVSSTDTQYF.

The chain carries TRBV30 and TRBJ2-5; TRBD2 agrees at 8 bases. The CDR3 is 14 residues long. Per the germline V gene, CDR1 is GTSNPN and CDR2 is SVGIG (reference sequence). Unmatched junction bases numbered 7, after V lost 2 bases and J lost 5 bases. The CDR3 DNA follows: TGTGCCTGGAGTCGGGGGGGCGGAAGCGAGACCCAGTACTTC. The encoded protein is CAWSRGGGSETQYF. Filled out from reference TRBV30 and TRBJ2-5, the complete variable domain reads SQTIHQWPATLVQPVGSPLSLECTVEGTSNPNLYWYRQAAGRGLQLLFYSVGIGQISSEVPQNLSASRPQDRQFILSSKKLLLSDSGFYLCAWSRGGGSETQYFGPGTRLLVL.

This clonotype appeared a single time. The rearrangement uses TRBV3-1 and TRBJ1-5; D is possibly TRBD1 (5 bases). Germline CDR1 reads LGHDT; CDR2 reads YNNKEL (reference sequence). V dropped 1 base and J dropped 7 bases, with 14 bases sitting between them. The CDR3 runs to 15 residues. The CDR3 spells CASSQALREPQPQHF. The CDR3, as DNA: TGTGCCAGCAGCCAAGCACTCAGGGAACCCCAGCCCCAGCATTTT.

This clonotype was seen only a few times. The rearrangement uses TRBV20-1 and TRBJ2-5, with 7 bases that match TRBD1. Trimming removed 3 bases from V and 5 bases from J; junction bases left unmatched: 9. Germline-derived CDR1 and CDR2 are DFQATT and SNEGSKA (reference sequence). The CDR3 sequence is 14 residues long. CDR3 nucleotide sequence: TGCAGTGCTAGTACCGACAGGGAGTTGGAGACCCAGTACTTC. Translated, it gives CSASTDRELETQYF.

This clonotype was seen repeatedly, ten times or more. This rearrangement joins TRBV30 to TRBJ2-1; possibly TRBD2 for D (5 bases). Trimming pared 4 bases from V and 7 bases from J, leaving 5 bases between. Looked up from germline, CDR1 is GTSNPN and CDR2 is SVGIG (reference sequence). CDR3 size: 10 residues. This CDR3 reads CAWKRNEQFF. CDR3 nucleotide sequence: TGTGCCTGGAAGCGGAATGAGCAGTTCTTC.

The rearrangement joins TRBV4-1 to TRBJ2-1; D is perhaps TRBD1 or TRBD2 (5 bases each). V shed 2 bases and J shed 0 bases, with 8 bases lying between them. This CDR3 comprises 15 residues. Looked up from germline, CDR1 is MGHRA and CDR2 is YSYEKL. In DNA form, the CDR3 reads TGCGCCAGCAGCCAATGGGGGAACTCCTACAATGAGCAGTTCTTC. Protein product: CASSQWGNSYNEQFF.

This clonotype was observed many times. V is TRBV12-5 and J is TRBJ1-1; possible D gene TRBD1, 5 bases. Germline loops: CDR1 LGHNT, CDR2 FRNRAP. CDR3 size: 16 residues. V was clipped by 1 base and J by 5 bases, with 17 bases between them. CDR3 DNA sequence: TGTGCTAGTGGTTTGGAACGGGGAGGGGCCTTAACTGAAGCTTTCTTT. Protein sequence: CASGLERGGALTEAFF.

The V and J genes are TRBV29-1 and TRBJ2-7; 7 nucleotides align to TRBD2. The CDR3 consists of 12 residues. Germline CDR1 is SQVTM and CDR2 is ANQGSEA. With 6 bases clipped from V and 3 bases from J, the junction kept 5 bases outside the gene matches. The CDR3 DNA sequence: TGCAGCGTCTGGACTAGTCTCTACGAGCAGTACTTC. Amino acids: CSVWTSLYEQYF.

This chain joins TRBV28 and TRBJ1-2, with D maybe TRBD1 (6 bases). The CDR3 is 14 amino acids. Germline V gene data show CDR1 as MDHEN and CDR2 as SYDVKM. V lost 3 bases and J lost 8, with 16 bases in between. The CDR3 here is CASSFLSGGHGYTF. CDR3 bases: TGTGCCAGCAGTTTTTTGTCCGGGGGGCACGGCTACACCTTC.